Each of the 7 T cell receptor beta chains below was sequenced from the same sample in a study of T-cell reconstitution after alpha-beta-depleted transplantation in children (dated by TCRdb to the mid-2010s). The protocol used for the library was PCR. Sequencing relied on an Illumina HiSeq 2500. TCR library preparation used molecular barcoding, with unique molecular identifiers applied to normalize quantification of the TCRbeta repertoire. TCRdb cleaned the public reads at Q25 with fastp, built clones with MiXCR and kept in-frame beta chains. All rows with the same CDR3 protein become a single entry with the most common DNA and genes. The sample includes 700,000 or so distinct CDR3 sequences, with around 13% observed a single time. 0.79% of the sample is taken by the ten largest. The treatment or condition label here, explained by the study, means: allogeneic hematopoietic cell transplantation with graft depleted of TCRalphabeta T cells and CD19 B cells.

Sequencing used PBMCs, obtained before TCRalphabeta/CD19-depleted stem cell transplant. The receptors were sampled from a girl aged 2 to 10 with congenital amegakaryocytic thrombocytopenia, due to receive a stem cell transplant.

This clonotype was detected many times. This chain uses TRBV3-1 with TRBJ2-1; 11 nucleotides match TRBD2. The V gene's germline CDR1 is LGHDT and CDR2 YNNKEL (reference sequence). J gave up 2 bases and V 2 bases, and 5 bases lay outside the gene matches. This CDR3 is 17 amino acids long. The CDR3 DNA reads as TGTGCCAGCAGCCAACTCCTGACTAGCGGGACCTACAATGAGCAGTTCTTC. It encodes CASSQLLTSGTYNEQFF.

This clonotype was seen repeatedly, ten times or more. The chain uses TRBV9 and TRBJ2-1; 11 nucleotides line up with TRBD2. With 3 bases clipped from V and 8 bases from J, the junction kept 10 bases outside the gene matches. CDR1 is SGDLS, CDR2 YYNGEE, per germline. The CDR3 runs 16 residues. CDR3 protein: CASSGRLAGGIDEQFF. The CDR3 DNA follows: TGTGCCAGCAGCGGCCGGCTAGCGGGAGGTATCGATGAGCAGTTCTTC. The complete variable domain, with remaining parts taken from reference TRBV9 and TRBJ2-1, reads DSGVTQTPKHLITATGQRVTLRCSPRSGDLSVYWYQQSLDQGLQFLIQYYNGEERAKGNILERFSAQQFPDLHSELNLSSLELGDSALYFCASSGRLAGGIDEQFFGPGTRLTVL.

Worth noting for this clonotype: A much larger clone sits a single nucleotide away, making a read error possible. The chain employs TRBV27 and TRBJ2-2; D not certain. Germline CDR1 is MNHEY and CDR2 is SMNVEV (reference sequence). The CDR3 runs 17 residues. The V end lost 0 bases, the J end lost 4 bases, and 15 bases lay between the germline ends. The CDR3 sequence: CASSLSPTTTRTGELFF. DNA of the CDR3: TGTGCCAGCAGTTTATCTCCCACAACCACTCGCACCGGGGAGCTGTTTTTT.

This clonotype was recorded many times. The V and J genes are TRBV20-1 and TRBJ2-1; 8 nucleotides align to TRBD2. Trimming at V came to 6 bases and at J to 8 bases, leaving 6 bases not matched to a gene. Germline V CDR1 and CDR2: DFQATT, SNEGSKA (reference sequence). The CDR3 spans 12 residues. The CDR3 reads CSAEREYDEQFF. The CDR3 nucleotides are TGCAGTGCCGAGCGGGAGTATGATGAGCAGTTCTTC.

This clonotype was detected many times. The rearrangement uses TRBV12-3 or TRBV12-4 and TRBJ2-5, with 10 bases fitting TRBD2. Trimming removed 5 bases from V and 2 bases from J; junction bases left unmatched: 11. CDR3 size: 17 residues. DNA for the CDR3: TGTGCCAGCAGTACCCGCCCCGGACTAGCGGCTCAAGAGACCCAGTACTTC. Translation: CASSTRPGLAAQETQYF.

This clonotype showed up just a few times. CDR3 amino acids: CASKETDSQSYEQYF. DNA of the CDR3: TGTGCCAGCAAAGAGACGGACAGTCAGAGTTACGAGCAGTACTTC. This chain links TRBV28 with TRBJ2-7, with D tentatively TRBD1 (6 bases). The V gene's germline CDR1 is MDHEN and CDR2 SYDVKM. The CDR3 is 15 residues long. Deletions cut 7 bases from V and 4 bases from J, with 20 bases between.

At least ten counts were recorded for this clonotype. The chain recombines TRBV27 with TRBJ2-1, with TRBD2 matching over 9 bases. Germline values: CDR1 MNHEY, CDR2 SMNVEV (reference sequence). Germline trimming cut 8 bases from V and 9 bases from J; bases unmatched to any gene: 5. The CDR3 is 12 residues long. Written as DNA, the CDR3 is TGTGCCAGCGCTAGCGGGACTGTTGAGCAGTTCTTC. Encoded protein: CASASGTVEQFF.